This T cell receptor beta chain was sequenced in a study of blood T cell repertoires in COVID-19. This table comes from immunoSEQ multiplex PCR, and its TCRdb copy is limited to in-frame clones, with some not included. The repertoire has some 350,000 clones, around 87% of them found once; the top ten carry less than 6%. Participants' own reports of clinical history determined their cohort assignment. V was shortened by 7 bases and J by 7 bases, with 12 bases between the two germline ends. This CDR3 spans 12 amino acids. Germline V gene data show CDR1 as SNHLY and CDR2 as FYNNEI. This clonotype originated in a woman aged 30 to 39 who had recovered from COVID-19. The sample was PBMCs or T cells enriched from blood (not recorded which). The chain combines TRBV2 with TRBJ2-3, with no clear D. The CDR3 DNA follows: TGTGCCAGCACCGAGGTTCCCCATACGCAGTATTTT. Its translation: CASTEVPHTQYF. Full variable domain (remainder filled in from reference TRBV2 and TRBJ2-3): EPEVTQTPSHQVTQMGQEVILRCVPISNHLYFYWYRQILGQKVEFLVSFYNNEISEKSEIFDDQFSVERPDGSNFTLKIRSTKLEDSAMYFCASTEVPHTQYFGPGTRLTVL.